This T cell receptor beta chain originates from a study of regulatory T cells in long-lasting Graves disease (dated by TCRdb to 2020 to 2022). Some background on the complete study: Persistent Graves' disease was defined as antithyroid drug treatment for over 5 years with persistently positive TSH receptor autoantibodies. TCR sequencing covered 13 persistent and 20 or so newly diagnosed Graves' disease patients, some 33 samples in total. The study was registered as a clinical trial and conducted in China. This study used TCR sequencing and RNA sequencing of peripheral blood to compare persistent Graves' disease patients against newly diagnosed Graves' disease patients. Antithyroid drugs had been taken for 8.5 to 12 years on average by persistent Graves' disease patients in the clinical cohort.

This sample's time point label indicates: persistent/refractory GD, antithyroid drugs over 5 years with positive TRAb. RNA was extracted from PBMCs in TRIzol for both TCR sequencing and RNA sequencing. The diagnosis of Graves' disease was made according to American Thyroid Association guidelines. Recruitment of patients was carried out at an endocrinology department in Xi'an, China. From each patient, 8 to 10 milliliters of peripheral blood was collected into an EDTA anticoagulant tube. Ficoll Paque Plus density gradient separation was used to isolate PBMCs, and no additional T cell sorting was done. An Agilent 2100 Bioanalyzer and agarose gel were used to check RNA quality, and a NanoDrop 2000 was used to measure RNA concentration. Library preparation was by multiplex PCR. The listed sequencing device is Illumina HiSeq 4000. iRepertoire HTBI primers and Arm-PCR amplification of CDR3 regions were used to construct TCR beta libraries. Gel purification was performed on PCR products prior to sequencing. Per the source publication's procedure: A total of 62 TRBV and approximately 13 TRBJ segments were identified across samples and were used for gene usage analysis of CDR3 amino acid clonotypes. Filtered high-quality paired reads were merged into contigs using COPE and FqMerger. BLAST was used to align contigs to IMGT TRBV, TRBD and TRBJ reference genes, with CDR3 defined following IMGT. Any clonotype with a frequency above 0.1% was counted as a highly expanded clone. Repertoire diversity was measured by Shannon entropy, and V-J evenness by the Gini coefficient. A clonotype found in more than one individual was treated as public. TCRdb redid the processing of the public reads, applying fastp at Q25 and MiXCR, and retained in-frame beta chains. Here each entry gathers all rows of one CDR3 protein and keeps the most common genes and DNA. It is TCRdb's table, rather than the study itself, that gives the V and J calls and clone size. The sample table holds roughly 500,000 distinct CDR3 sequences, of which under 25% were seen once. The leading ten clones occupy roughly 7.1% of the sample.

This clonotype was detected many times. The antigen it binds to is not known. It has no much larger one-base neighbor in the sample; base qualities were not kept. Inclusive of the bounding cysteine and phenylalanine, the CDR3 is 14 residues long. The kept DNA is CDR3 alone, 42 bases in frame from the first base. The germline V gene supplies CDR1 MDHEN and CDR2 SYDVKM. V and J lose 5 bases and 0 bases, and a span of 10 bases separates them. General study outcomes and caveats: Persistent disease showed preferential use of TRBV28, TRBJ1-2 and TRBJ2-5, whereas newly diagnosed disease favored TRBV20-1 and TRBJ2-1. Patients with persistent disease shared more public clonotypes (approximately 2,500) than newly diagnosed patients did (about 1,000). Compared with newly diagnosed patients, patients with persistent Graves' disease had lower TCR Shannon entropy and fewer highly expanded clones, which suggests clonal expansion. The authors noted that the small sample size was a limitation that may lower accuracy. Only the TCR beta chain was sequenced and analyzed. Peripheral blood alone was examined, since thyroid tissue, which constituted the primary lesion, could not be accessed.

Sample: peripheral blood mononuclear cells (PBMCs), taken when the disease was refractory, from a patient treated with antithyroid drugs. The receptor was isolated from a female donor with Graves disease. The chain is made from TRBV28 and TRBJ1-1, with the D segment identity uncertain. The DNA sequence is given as TGTGCCAGCAGTCTCTCCGTAGTGAACACTGAAGCTTTCTTT. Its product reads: CASSLSVVNTEAFF.